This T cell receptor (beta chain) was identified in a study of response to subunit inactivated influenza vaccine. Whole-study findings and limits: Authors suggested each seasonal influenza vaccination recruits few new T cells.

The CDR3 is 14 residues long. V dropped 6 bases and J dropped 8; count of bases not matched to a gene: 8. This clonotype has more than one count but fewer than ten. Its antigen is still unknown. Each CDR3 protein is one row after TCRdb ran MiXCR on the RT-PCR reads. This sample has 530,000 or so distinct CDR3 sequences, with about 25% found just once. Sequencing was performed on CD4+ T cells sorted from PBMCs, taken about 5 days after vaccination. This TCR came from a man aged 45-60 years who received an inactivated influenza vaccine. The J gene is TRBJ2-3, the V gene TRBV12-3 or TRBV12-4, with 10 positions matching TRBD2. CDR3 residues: CASSLTSGIPTQYF. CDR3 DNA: TGTGCCAGCAGCTTAACTAGCGGGATCCCTACGCAGTATTTT.